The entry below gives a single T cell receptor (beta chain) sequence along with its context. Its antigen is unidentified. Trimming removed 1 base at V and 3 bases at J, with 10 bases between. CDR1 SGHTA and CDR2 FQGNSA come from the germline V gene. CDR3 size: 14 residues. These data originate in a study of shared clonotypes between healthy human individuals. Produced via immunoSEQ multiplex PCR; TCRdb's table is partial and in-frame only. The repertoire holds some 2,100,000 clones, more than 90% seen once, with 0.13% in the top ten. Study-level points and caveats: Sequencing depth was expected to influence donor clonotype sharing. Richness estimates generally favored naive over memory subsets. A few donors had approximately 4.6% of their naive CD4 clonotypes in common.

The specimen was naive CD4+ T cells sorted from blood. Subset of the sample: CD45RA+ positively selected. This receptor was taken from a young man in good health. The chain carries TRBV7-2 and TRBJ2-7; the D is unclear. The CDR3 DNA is TGTGCCAGCAGCTTAGAAGCAGGAAGCTACGAGCAGTACTTC. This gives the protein CASSLEAGSYEQYF.